Sequencing of this TCR beta chain was carried out in a study of OX40 agonist ivuxolimab in advanced cancers. Study as a whole: Prior anti-PD-1, anti-PD-L1 or anti-CTLA-4 therapy did not bar entry, and more than 35% had some.

Here immunoSEQ multiplex PCR was the method, and the copy in TCRdb shows in-frame clones only, minus some. The data show 20,000 to 25,000 clones, 70% to 85% seen once. Germline V gene lookup returns CDR1 SGHRS and CDR2 YFSETQ. The length of the CDR3 is 12 residues. Trimming stripped 1 base from V and 4 bases from J, with 6 bases between. The chain recombines TRBV5-1 with TRBJ2-7, with D perhaps TRBD1 (5 bases). Sequencing used CD4+ or CD8+ T cells sorted from blood, obtained in a trial of the OX40 agonist ivuxolimab. The receptor comes from an adult with an advanced solid tumor such as melanoma, head and neck, liver or kidney cancer. CDR3 residues: CASSLSGYEQYF. The CDR3 DNA follows: TGCGCCAGCAGCTTGTCAGGGTACGAGCAGTACTTC.